The 9 T cell receptor beta chains below all came from one sample that was sequenced in a study of cytomegalovirus exposure and HLA in healthy donors. Primers for the PCR totalled 60 Vbeta and 13 Jbeta. Repertoires were generated with immunoSEQ multiplex PCR, while TCRdb's copy carries only in-frame clones and drops some. Of roughly 180,000 clones detected, 65% to 85% appear once; the ten largest clones hold 1.2%. Sequences were obtained from PBMCs. All receptors derive from a boy younger than 10 in good health and CMV-seronegative.

The V and J genes are TRBV11-2 and TRBJ2-1, with TRBD1 identical over 9 bases. Per the germline V gene, CDR1 is SGHAT and CDR2 is FQNNGV. This CDR3 has 16 residues. Unmatched junction bases numbered 9, after V lost 5 bases and J lost 4 bases. Here the CDR3 reads CASSPIQGAAYNEQFF. The CDR3 DNA reads TGTGCCAGCAGCCCCATACAGGGGGCGGCTTACAATGAGCAGTTCTTC.

This chain uses TRBV6-1 with TRBJ1-2, with D maybe TRBD1 (6 bases). Germline loops: CDR1 MNHNS, CDR2 SASEGT. The V gene lost 6 bases and the J gene lost 3 bases, with 11 bases spanning the gap. This CDR3 region has 13 residues. The CDR3 protein is CASSEYRDYGYTF. The CDR3 region has the DNA TGTGCCAGCAGCGAATACAGGGACTATGGCTACACCTTC.

This chain connects TRBV14 to TRBJ2-1; D is possibly TRBD2 (5 bases). Germline V gene data show CDR1 as SGHDN and CDR2 as FVKESK. This CDR3 is 15 amino acids long. V was trimmed by 1 base and J by 7 bases, leaving 14 bases between them. The CDR3 nucleotides read TGTGCCAGCAGCCAAGTTCTACTAGAGGAGAATGAGCAGTTCTTC. Its protein product is CASSQVLLEENEQFF. The whole variable domain, remainder taken from reference TRBV14 and TRBJ2-1, is EAGVTQFPSHSVIEKGQTVTLRCDPISGHDNLYWYRRVMGKEIKFLLHFVKESKQDESGMPNNRFLAERTGGTYSTLKVQPAELEDSGVYFCASSQVLLEENEQFFGPGTRLTVL.

The rearrangement uses TRBV23-1 and TRBJ1-6; 7 bases are shared with TRBD1. TRBV23-1 is noted as an ORF with a role that remains uncertain. V lost 10 bases and J lost 8; bases outside the gene matches: 8. The CDR3 runs 13 residues. CDR3 coding DNA: TGCGCCAACCTCGACAGGGAGGATTCACCCCTCCACTTT. It specifies CANLDREDSPLHF.

This clone was observed once. The genes are TRBV6-6 and TRBJ2-5; D is unresolved. CDR1 and CDR2 from the germline V gene are MNHNY and SVGAGI (reference sequence). The CDR3 sequence is 11 residues long. Trimming took off 6 bases at V and 5 bases at J, with 7 bases between the two ends. The CDR3 here is CASRGVETQYF. In DNA form, the CDR3 reads TGTGCCAGCAGAGGAGTCGAGACCCAGTACTTC.

This clone has just one count. V is TRBV4-3 and J is TRBJ1-1; 7 nucleotides agree with TRBD1. Germline-derived CDR1 and CDR2 are LGHNA and YSLEER. The CDR3 covers 19 residues. V gave up 2 bases and J gave up 3 bases; unmatched junction bases: 18. This CDR3 is CASSQWSGTDSPNDTEAFF. In nucleotides, the CDR3 is TGCGCCAGCAGCCAATGGTCCGGGACAGACTCCCCCAATGACACTGAAGCTTTCTTT.

The V and J genes are TRBV6-1 and TRBJ2-1; possibly TRBD1 for D (6 bases). From germline, CDR1 is MNHNS and CDR2 SASEGT. V was pared by 6 bases and J by 9 bases, with 18 bases between. The CDR3 is made up of 14 amino acids. CDR3 amino acids: CASRGAGAASEQFF. CDR3 DNA: TGTGCCAGCAGGGGGGCAGGGGCGGCGAGTGAGCAGTTCTTC.

The chain has TRBV11-1 and TRBJ2-5, with D possibly being TRBD2 (5 bases). The CDR3 is 14 amino acids. Trimming took off 3 bases at V and 1 base at J, with 9 bases between the two ends. The V gene's germline CDR1 is SGHAT and CDR2 FQDESV (reference sequence). The CDR3 loop reads CASSFERVQETQYF. The CDR3 nucleotides read TGTGCCAGCAGCTTTGAGAGGGTCCAAGAGACCCAGTACTTC. The full variable domain, its missing parts supplied by reference TRBV11-1 and TRBJ2-5, is EAEVAQSPRYKITEKSQAVAFWCDPISGHATLYWYRQILGQGPELLVQFQDESVVDDSQLPKDRFSAERLKGVDSTLKIQPAELGDSAMYLCASSFERVQETQYFGPGTRLLVL.

This sequence joins TRBV5-4 and TRBJ2-5, with a weak D call TRBD2 (5 bases). CDR1 and CDR2 (germline): SGHNT, YYREEE (reference sequence). Trimming took off 4 bases at V and 2 bases at J, with 15 bases between the two ends. CDR3 size: 15 residues. The CDR3 DNA reads TGTGCCAGCAGCAGGGCGACTACCGCTCAAGAGACCCAGTACTTC. Translation gives CASSRATTAQETQYF.